What follows is one TCR beta chain and its context. Its cognate antigen is unknown. The sample belongs to a study of graft-versus-host responses after intestinal transplantation. Measured with immunoSEQ multiplex PCR; TCRdb has only the in-frame clones, and not every one. The repertoire consists of some 70,000 clones, with roughly 84% occurring once and the leading ten covering around 8%. The CDR3 contains 16 residues. The chain combines TRBV7-5 with TRBJ1-2; the table's D call, TRBD1, has no DNA check behind it. TRBV7-5 is termed a pseudogene. The specimen was unstimulated CD8+ T cells sorted from spleen or lymph node cells, collected before transplant. This receptor was obtained from a human donor who was the organ donor for an intestinal transplant. Here the CDR3 DNA reads TGTGCCAGAAGCTTACCCCCCGGACAGGGGACCTATGGCTACACCTTC. Protein: CARSLPPGQGTYGYTF.